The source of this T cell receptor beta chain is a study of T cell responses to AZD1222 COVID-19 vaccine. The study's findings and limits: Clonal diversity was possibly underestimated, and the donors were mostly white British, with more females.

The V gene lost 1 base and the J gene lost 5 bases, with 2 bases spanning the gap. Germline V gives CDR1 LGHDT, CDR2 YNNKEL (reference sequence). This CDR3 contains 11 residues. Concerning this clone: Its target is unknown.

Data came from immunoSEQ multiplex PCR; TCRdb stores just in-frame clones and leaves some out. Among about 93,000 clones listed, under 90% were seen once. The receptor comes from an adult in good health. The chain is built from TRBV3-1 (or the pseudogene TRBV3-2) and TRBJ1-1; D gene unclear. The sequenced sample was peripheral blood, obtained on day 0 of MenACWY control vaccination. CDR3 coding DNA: TGTGCCAGCAGCCAAGCGACTGAAGCTTTCTTT. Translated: CASSQATEAFF.